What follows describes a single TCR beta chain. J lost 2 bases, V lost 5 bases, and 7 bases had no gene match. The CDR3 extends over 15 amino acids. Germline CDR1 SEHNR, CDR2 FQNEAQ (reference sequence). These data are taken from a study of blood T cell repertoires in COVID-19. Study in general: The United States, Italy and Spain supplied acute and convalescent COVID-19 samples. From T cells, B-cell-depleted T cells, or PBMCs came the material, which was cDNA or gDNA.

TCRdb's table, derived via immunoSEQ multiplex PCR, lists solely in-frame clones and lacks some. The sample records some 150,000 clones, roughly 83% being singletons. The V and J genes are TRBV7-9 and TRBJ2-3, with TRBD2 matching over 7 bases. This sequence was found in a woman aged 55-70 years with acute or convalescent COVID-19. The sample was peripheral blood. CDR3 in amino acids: CASSRTGTITDTQYF. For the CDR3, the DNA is TGTGCCAGCAGCCGTACCGGGACTATCACAGATACGCAGTATTTT.